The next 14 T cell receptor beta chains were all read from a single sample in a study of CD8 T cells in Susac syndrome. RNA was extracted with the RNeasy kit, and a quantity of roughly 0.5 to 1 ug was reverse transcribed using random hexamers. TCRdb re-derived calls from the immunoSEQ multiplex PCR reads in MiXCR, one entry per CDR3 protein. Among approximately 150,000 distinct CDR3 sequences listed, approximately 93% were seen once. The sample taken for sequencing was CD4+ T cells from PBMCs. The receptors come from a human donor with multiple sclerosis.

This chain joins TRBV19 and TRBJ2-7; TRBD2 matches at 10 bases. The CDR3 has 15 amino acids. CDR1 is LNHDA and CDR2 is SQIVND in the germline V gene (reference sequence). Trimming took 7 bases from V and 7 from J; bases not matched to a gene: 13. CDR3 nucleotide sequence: TGTGCCAGTACCGACAGCGCTAGCGGGAGCCGGGAGCAGTACTTC. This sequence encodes CASTDSASGSREQYF.

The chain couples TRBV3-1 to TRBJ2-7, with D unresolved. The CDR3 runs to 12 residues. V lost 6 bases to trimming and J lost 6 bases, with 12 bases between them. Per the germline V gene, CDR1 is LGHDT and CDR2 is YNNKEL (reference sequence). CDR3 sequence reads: CASRKDRSEQYF. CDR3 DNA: TGTGCCAGCAGAAAAGACCGAAGCGAGCAGTACTTC.

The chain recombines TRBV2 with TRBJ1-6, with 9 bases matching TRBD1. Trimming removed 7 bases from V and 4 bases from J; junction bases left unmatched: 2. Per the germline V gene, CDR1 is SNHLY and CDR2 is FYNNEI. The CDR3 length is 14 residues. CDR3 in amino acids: CASTGQGYNSPLHF. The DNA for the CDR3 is TGTGCCAGCACCGGACAGGGGTATAATTCACCCCTCCACTTT.

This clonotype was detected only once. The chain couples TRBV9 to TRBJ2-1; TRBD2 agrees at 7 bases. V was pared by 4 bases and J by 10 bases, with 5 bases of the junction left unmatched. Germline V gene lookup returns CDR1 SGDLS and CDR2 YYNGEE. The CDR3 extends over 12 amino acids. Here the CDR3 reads CASSQLGGEQFF. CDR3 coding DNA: TGTGCCAGCAGCCAACTCGGGGGGGAGCAGTTCTTC.

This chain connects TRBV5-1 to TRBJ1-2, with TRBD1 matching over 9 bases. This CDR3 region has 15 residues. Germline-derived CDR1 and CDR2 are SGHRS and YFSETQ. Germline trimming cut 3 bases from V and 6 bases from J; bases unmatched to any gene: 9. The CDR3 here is CASSSAGTGSDGYTF. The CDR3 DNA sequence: TGCGCCAGCAGCTCCGCCGGGACAGGGTCGGATGGCTACACCTTC.

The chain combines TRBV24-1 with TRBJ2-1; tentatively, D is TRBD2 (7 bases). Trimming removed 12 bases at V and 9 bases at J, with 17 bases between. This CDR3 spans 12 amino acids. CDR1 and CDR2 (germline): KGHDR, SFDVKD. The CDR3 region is CAPIGGQREQFF. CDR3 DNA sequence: TGTGCCCCTATCGGGGGGCAACGTGAGCAGTTCTTC.

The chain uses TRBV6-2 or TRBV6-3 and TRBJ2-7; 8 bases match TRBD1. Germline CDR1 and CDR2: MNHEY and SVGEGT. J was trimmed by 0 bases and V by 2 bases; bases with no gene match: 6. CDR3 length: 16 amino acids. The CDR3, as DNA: TGTGCCAGCAGTTACGCCCTAGACAGGGGCTCCTACGAGCAGTACTTC. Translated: CASSYALDRGSYEQYF.

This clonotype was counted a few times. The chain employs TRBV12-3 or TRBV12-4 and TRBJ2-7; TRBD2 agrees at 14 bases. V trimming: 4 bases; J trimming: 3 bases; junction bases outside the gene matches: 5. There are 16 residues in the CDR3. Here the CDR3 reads CASSSGTSGRVYEQYF. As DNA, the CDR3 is TGTGCCAGCAGTTCCGGGACTAGCGGGAGAGTCTACGAGCAGTACTTC.

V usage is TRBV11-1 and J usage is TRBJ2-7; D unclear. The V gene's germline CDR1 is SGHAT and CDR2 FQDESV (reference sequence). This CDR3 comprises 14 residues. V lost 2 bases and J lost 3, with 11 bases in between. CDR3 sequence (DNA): TGTGCCAGCAGCTTACAAGGACCGGTCTACGAGCAGTACTTC. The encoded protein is CASSLQGPVYEQYF.

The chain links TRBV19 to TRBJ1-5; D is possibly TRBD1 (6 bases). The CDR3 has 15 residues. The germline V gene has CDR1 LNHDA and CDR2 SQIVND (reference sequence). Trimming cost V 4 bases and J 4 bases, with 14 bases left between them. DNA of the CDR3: TGTGCCAGTAGTAAGGCCGGCCAGGGGAATCAGCCCCAGCATTTT. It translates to CASSKAGQGNQPQHF. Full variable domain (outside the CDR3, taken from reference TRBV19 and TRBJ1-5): DGGITQSPKYLFRKEGQNVTLSCEQNLNHDAMYWYRQDPGQGLRLIYYSQIVNDFQKGDIAEGYSVSREKKESFPLTVTSAQKNPTAFYLCASSKAGQGNQPQHFGDGTRLSIL.

CDR3: CASSYSNRAGIAGELFF. The CDR3 DNA is TGTGCCAGCAGTTACTCGAATCGGGCAGGGATCGCCGGGGAGCTGTTTTTT. The chain employs TRBV6-5 and TRBJ2-2; tentatively, D is TRBD1 (5 bases). The V end lost 0 bases, the J end lost 6 bases, and 17 bases lay between the germline ends. The germline CDR1 and CDR2 sequences are MNHEY and SVGAGI. CDR3 length: 17 residues.

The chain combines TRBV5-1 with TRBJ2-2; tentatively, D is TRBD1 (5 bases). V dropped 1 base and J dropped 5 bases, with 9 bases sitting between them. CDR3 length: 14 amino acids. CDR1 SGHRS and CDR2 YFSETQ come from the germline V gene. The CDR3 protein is CASSLMTATGELFF. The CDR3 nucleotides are TGCGCCAGCAGCTTGATGACAGCTACCGGGGAGCTGTTTTTT.

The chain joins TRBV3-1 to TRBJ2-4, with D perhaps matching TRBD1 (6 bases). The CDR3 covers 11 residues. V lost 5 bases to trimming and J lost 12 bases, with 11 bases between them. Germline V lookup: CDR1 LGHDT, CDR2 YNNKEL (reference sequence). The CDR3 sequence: CASSAQGRQYF. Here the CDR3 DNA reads TGTGCCAGCAGCGCCCAGGGGCGTCAGTACTTC.

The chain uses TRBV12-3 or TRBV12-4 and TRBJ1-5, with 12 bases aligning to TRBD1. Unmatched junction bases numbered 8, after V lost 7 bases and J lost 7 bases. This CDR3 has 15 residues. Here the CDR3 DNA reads TGTGCCAGCAAATCCGGGACAGGGGGCAGCCAGCCCCAGCATTTT. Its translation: CASKSGTGGSQPQHF.